This is a list of T cell receptor beta chains from one sample in a study of regulatory T cells in long-lasting Graves disease. TCRdb re-called the multiplex PCR reads through MiXCR, storing one row per CDR3 protein. The top ten hold 16% of the sample, which has approximately 400,000 distinct CDR3 sequences, under 15% seen once. The sample also formed part of further work on T cells in Graves' hyperthyroidism and ophthalmopathy.

The source material was peripheral blood mononuclear cells (PBMCs), sampled at new diagnosis, from a patient treated with antithyroid drugs. These receptors came from a woman aged 25-40 years with Graves disease. CDR3s include the opening cysteine and the closing phenylalanine or tryptophan. The D gene is left open where the match is weak. Some rows mark clone size as missing; the rest say once, few, many or name a class of expanded clone.

TRBJ2-2,many,TRBD2,TRBV19,TGTGCCAGTAGTAGCCTGGGACTAGCGGACACCGGGGAGCTGTTTTTT,CASSSLGLADTGELFF
TRBJ2-1,many,-,TRBV5-1,TGCGCCAGTCATCCGGGACTCTCGGCCAGTGAGCAGTTCTTC,CASHPGLSASEQFF
TRBJ2-3,many,-,TRBV6-1,TGTGCCAGCAGTGATGGAGCCACAGATACGCAGTATTTT,CASSDGATDTQYF
TRBJ2-3,many,TRBD2,TRBV11-2,TGTGCCAGCAACTTAGGGACTAGCGGGAGGCGGACAGATACGCAGTATTTT,CASNLGTSGRRTDTQYF
TRBJ2-1,few,-,TRBV5-1,TGCGCCAGCAGCGAAGGGGTTTACCCCCACTACAATGAGCAGTTCTTC,CASSEGVYPHYNEQFF
TRBJ1-2,few,-,TRBV7-2,TGTGCCAGCAGCCCCGCCGGGACACTCGGGGGATGGGGCTACACCTTC,CASSPAGTLGGWGYTF
TRBJ2-1,few,-,TRBV24-1,TGTGCCACCAAGGGGGAGGGCCGGTCCTACAATGAGCAGTTCTTC,CATKGEGRSYNEQFF
TRBJ2-1,many,TRBD2,TRBV5-6,TGTGCCAGCAGCTCGGGACTAGCGTTCTATGAGCAGTTCTTC,CASSSGLAFYEQFF
TRBJ1-2,-,-,TRBV15,TGTGCCACCAGCAGGCAGGCCTCTAACTATGGCTACACCTTC,CATSRQASNYGYTF
TRBJ2-1,many,TRBD1,TRBV29-1,TGCAGCGTTGCCGGGACAGGGTGGGAAAATGAGCAGTTCTTC,CSVAGTGWENEQFF
TRBJ2-2,few,-,TRBV29-1,TGCAGCGTTGGTCTGAGCGAACGGGGCACCGGGGAGCTGTTTTTT,CSVGLSERGTGELFF
TRBJ2-5,many,-,TRBV15,TGTGCCACCAGCAGAGCGGCGAGGGAAGAGACCCAGTACTTC,CATSRAAREETQYF
TRBJ2-3,-,-,TRBV7-8,TGTGCCACAACCGGGGCAAGTTCCACAGATACGCAGTATTTT,CATTGASSTDTQYF
TRBJ1-1,few,-,TRBV29-1,TGCAGCGTTCCTGCGGCTTTCTTT,CSVPAAFF
TRBJ2-1,-,TRBD2,TRBV11-2,TGTGCCAGCAGCTTCCGACTAGCGGGAGCGAATTCCTACAATGAGCAGTTCTTC,CASSFRLAGANSYNEQFF
TRBJ1-1,many,-,TRBV7-2,TGTGCCAGCAGCTTACAGATGAACACTGAAGCTTTCTTT,CASSLQMNTEAFF
TRBJ1-6,many,TRBD1,TRBV28,TGTGCCAGCAGTTTGACAGGGAATAATTCACCCCTCCACTTT,CASSLTGNNSPLHF
TRBJ2-2,many,-,TRBV28,TGTGCCAGCCGGTCCGGGTACACCGGGGAGCTGTTTTTT,CASRSGYTGELFF
TRBJ2-1,many,TRBD1,TRBV2,TGTGCCAGCAGGGGCGGGACAGGGAATGAGCAGTTCTTC,CASRGGTGNEQFF
TRBJ1-5,many,-,TRBV12-3/TRBV12-4,TGTGCCAGCAGTTCAATCCTTTCCAATCAGCCCCAGCATTTT,CASSSILSNQPQHF
TRBJ1-1,-,-,TRBV2,TGTGCCAGCAGCCCCCCGATAGGGGGTGGGACTGAAGCTTTCTTT,CASSPPIGGGTEAFF
TRBJ1-1,few,-,TRBV11-1,TGTGCCAGCAGCTTAGACCCTCGGCACCCGATGGATTTCTTT,CASSLDPRHPMDFF
TRBJ1-5,many,TRBD1,TRBV6-5,TGTGCCAGCAGTTTCAGGACAGGGTTGGATCAGCCCCAGCATTTT,CASSFRTGLDQPQHF
TRBJ1-5,many,-,TRBV7-8,TGTGCCAGCAGCCATCGGGACATCCCCAGCAATCAGCCCCAGCATTTT,CASSHRDIPSNQPQHF
TRBJ1-1,once,TRBD1,TRBV7-8,TGTGCCAGCAGCGTGACAGGGGCCACTGAAGCTTTCTTT,CASSVTGATEAFF
TRBJ1-5,many,-,TRBV20-1,TGCAGTGCTAGTGGGCAGGGACAGCCCCAGCATTTT,CSASGQGQPQHF
TRBJ1-1,-,-,TRBV29-1,TGCAGCGCTGATACTGGGGATGCGAACACTGAAGCTTTCTTT,CSADTGDANTEAFF
TRBJ2-7,many,-,TRBV7-8,TGTGCCACTCGAGGGGCTCTGCTATACGAGCAGTACTTC,CATRGALLYEQYF
TRBJ2-1,many,-,TRBV18,TGTGCCAGCTCAGGCCAGCAGGGACGCGATGAGCAGTTCTTC,CASSGQQGRDEQFF
TRBJ1-1,-,-,TRBV9,TGTGCCAGCAGCCCCACCTCGGGGCCTCTCCTTATGAACACTGAAGCTTTCTTT,CASSPTSGPLLMNTEAFF
TRBJ2-7,-,-,TRBV5-1,TGCGCCAGCAGCTTTGGAAGGACTCACTCCTACGAGCAGTACTTC,CASSFGRTHSYEQYF
TRBJ2-1,many,TRBD2,TRBV20-1,TGCAGTGCTACCAATCCGGGACTAGGGACCAATGAGCAGTTCTTC,CSATNPGLGTNEQFF
TRBJ2-5,many,TRBD2,TRBV30,TGTGCCTGGAGTACACGGCCGGGGGGGGTCCGGGCGGCCCAGTACTTC,CAWSTRPGGVRAAQYF
TRBJ2-7,many,-,TRBV12-3/TRBV12-4,TGTGCCAGCAGTAATCTAGCGGACAGACTCTACGAGCAGTACTTC,CASSNLADRLYEQYF
TRBJ2-5,few,TRBD2,TRBV13,TGTGCCAGCAGCTCCGGGACTAGTGGTGAGACCCAGTACTTC,CASSSGTSGETQYF
TRBJ1-4,many,TRBD1,TRBV12-3/TRBV12-4,TGTGCCAGCAGACAGGGGACCGGGGTGTGGAAACTGTTTTTT,CASRQGTGVWKLFF
TRBJ2-5,few,TRBD1,TRBV12-3/TRBV12-4,TGTGCCAGCAGTCCCGGACAGGGTAGGACCCAGTACTTC,CASSPGQGRTQYF
TRBJ2-1,many,-,TRBV2,TGTGCCAGCAGATCCACTCGGGACAATGAGCAGTTCTTC,CASRSTRDNEQFF
TRBJ1-2,few,TRBD1,TRBV24-1,TGTGCCACCGGTGGGACAGGCTTTAACTATGGCTACACCTTC,CATGGTGFNYGYTF
TRBJ2-7,few,TRBD2,TRBV6-4,TGTGCCAGCAGTGACTCTAGCGGGAGTTCCTACGAGCAGTACTTC,CASSDSSGSSYEQYF
TRBJ1-1,few,-,TRBV7-9,TGTGCCAGCAGAAAAGGGGCGGGGAGGGGAACTGAAGCTTTCTTT,CASRKGAGRGTEAFF
TRBJ2-3,many,-,TRBV6-1,TGTGCCAGCGGAATTGCAGGGTCCACAGATACGCAGTATTTT,CASGIAGSTDTQYF
TRBJ2-7,-,TRBD2,TRBV20-1,TGCAGTGCTAGAGATCTCGCTAGCGGGAGTAATTACGAGCAGTACTTC,CSARDLASGSNYEQYF
TRBJ2-1,many,TRBD2,TRBV20-1,TGCAGTGCTAGATGGCTAGCGGGGTACAATGAGCAGTTCTTC,CSARWLAGYNEQFF
TRBJ2-1,-,TRBD1,TRBV5-1,TGCGCCAGCAGCTGGACAGGGGACTCCTACAATGAGCAGTTCTTC,CASSWTGDSYNEQFF
TRBJ2-3,-,-,TRBV6-5,TGTGCCAGCAGTTACTCGAATGAGCGGGTATCTAGCACAGATACGCAGTATTTT,CASSYSNERVSSTDTQYF
TRBJ2-3,many,-,TRBV5-1,TGCGCCAGCAGCTTGGCGGAAACTTCTAGCACAGATACGCAGTATTTT,CASSLAETSSTDTQYF
TRBJ2-5,few,TRBD2,TRBV7-9,TGTGCCAGCAGCTCAGGACTAGCGGACCAAGAGACCCAGTACTTC,CASSSGLADQETQYF